The 26 T cell receptor beta chains below all came from one sample that was sequenced in a study of beta chain features in type 1 diabetes. Every bit of the isolated RNA underwent reverse transcription, so sequencing read expressed TCRB transcripts. Profiled with immunoSEQ multiplex PCR; TCRdb holds only in-frame clones, not every one. The profile shows roughly 300,000 clones, 13% to 15% of them singletons. The material sequenced was central memory CD4+ T cells from blood. These receptors came from a man aged 25 to 45 in good health.

This chain connects TRBV7-2 to TRBJ2-4; the match to TRBD2 covers 10 bases. The CDR3 extends over 14 amino acids. The germline V gene encodes CDR1 SGHTA and CDR2 FQGNSA. V dropped 2 bases and J dropped 10; count of bases not matched to a gene: 5. CDR3 protein: CASSLIAGGSIQYF. The CDR3 bases are TGTGCCAGCAGCTTAATAGCGGGAGGCAGTATTCAGTACTTC.

The V gene is TRBV6-1, the J gene TRBJ2-7; unclear D gene. Germline V gene lookup returns CDR1 MNHNS and CDR2 SASEGT. The CDR3 extends over 11 amino acids. The V end was cut by 6 bases, the J end by 5 bases, with 8 bases between. Here the CDR3 DNA reads TGTGCCAGCAGGAAATGGGACGAGCAGTACTTC. Encoded protein: CASRKWDEQYF.

This clone turned up a few times. The rearrangement uses TRBV10-3 and TRBJ2-3; a possible D gene is TRBD2 (6 bases). With 2 bases removed from V and 5 bases from J, the gap between germline ends came to 14 bases. The CDR3 spans 15 residues. Germline assignment: CDR1 ENHRY and CDR2 SYGVKD. The CDR3 loop is CAISEGRRAQDTQYF. DNA of the CDR3: TGTGCCATCAGTGAGGGTAGGAGGGCCCAAGATACGCAGTATTTT.

The chain has TRBV19 and TRBJ1-1; perhaps TRBD1 as D (5 bases). Germline V gene sequence: CDR1 LNHDA, CDR2 SQIVND (reference sequence). V was trimmed by 7 bases and J by 2 bases, leaving 11 bases between them. CDR3 length: 13 residues. CDR3 bases: TGTGCCAGTAAACGGGGCATTAACACTGAAGCTTTCTTT. Protein: CASKRGINTEAFF.

This clone was counted between two and nine times. The chain carries TRBV6-6 and TRBJ1-1; D is unclear. Trimming pared 0 bases from V and 6 bases from J, leaving 14 bases between. This CDR3 spans 15 amino acids. Germline CDR1 is MNHNY and CDR2 is SVGAGI (reference sequence). CDR3 in amino acids: CASSYSTVLASEAFF. In DNA, the CDR3 is TGTGCCAGCAGTTACTCGACGGTCCTGGCGTCTGAAGCTTTCTTT.

This clone was recorded many times. The chain has TRBV2 and TRBJ2-5, with 10 bases identical to TRBD1. J lost 5 bases, V lost 7 bases, and 4 bases had no gene match. Per the germline V gene, CDR1 is SNHLY and CDR2 is FYNNEI. This CDR3 contains 13 residues. The CDR3 spells CASTPGQGETQYF. CDR3 nucleotides: TGTGCCAGCACCCCGGGACAGGGGGAGACCCAGTACTTC.

This chain connects TRBV7-2 to TRBJ1-1, with 8 bases identical to TRBD1. Looked up from germline, CDR1 is SGHTA and CDR2 is FQGNSA. The junction had 12 bases not matched to a gene; V was cut back by 5 bases and J by 4 bases. CDR3 length: 16 residues. Here the CDR3 DNA reads TGTGCCAGCAGCCCAAGGACAGGGAACGGGGTCACTGAAGCTTTCTTT. Its protein product is CASSPRTGNGVTEAFF.

This clone was seen more than once but under ten times. The chain recombines TRBV4-3 with TRBJ1-2; D gene unclear. Germline V lookup: CDR1 LGHNA, CDR2 YSLEER. This CDR3 spans 15 amino acids. Trimming took 0 bases from V and 5 from J, leaving 13 bases between them. CDR3 DNA sequence: TGCGCCAGCAGCCAAGATTGGAGTCAGTTATATGGCTACACCTTC. It codes for CASSQDWSQLYGYTF.

This chain joins TRBV5-8 and TRBJ1-2; possible D gene TRBD1, 6 bases. V was pared by 1 base and J by 4 bases, with 14 bases between. The CDR3 loop spans 15 amino acids. Per germline, CDR1 SGHTS and CDR2 YDEGEE. CDR3 nucleotides: TGTGCCAGCAGCTTGCGAGGGGGAGTTCGCTATGGCTACACCTTC. Its protein is CASSLRGGVRYGYTF.

This clone was seen a few times. The chain has TRBV18 and TRBJ1-5; the D gene is possibly TRBD1 (5 bases). Germline CDR1 reads KGHSH; CDR2 reads LQKENI. Trimming stripped 5 bases from V and 5 bases from J, with 10 bases between. The CDR3 is 13 residues long. The CDR3 reads CASSSGGDQPQHF. The CDR3 nucleotides are TGTGCCAGCTCATCTGGGGGGGATCAGCCCCAGCATTTT.

This clone has a handful of counts. V usage is TRBV9 and J usage is TRBJ2-3; 7 nucleotides agree with TRBD2. Germline lookup yields CDR1 SGDLS and CDR2 YYNGEE. With V trimmed by 0 bases and J by 8 bases, 6 bases remained unmatched. This CDR3 has 14 amino acids. This CDR3 reads CASSVENTGGTQYF. The CDR3, as DNA: TGTGCCAGCAGCGTAGAAAACACGGGGGGTACGCAGTATTTT.

The chain has TRBV4-2 and TRBJ1-5, with D possibly matching TRBD1 (5 bases). The CDR3 runs 15 residues. CDR1 is LGHNA, CDR2 YNFKEQ, per germline. Trimming took off 5 bases at V and 6 bases at J, with 17 bases between the two ends. The CDR3 reads CASSLRGVGRQPQHF. The CDR3 region has the DNA TGTGCCAGCAGCTTACGGGGGGTAGGACGTCAGCCCCAGCATTTT.

This clone has ten or more counts. The chain joins TRBV5-1 to TRBJ2-5, with D unclear. The germline V gene has CDR1 SGHRS and CDR2 YFSETQ. The CDR3 has 15 residues. V was trimmed by 1 base and J by 3 bases, leaving 13 bases between them. DNA for the CDR3: TGCGCCAGCAGCTTGACTTCCAGAAGTGAAGAGACCCAGTACTTC. Protein sequence: CASSLTSRSEETQYF.

This clone has a handful of counts. The CDR3 reads CASSQDLGAISNTEAFF. As DNA, the CDR3 is TGCGCCAGCAGCCAAGATTTAGGGGCGATCTCGAACACTGAAGCTTTCTTT. The chain combines TRBV4-3 with TRBJ1-1; tentatively, D is TRBD1 (5 bases). V was shortened by 0 bases and J by 1 base, with 15 bases between the two germline ends. Germline CDR1 and CDR2: LGHNA and YSLEER. This CDR3 contains 17 residues.

This clone was picked up a small number of times. The chain is built from TRBV11-2 and TRBJ2-3; D is unresolved. Germline lookup yields CDR1 SGHAT and CDR2 FQNNGV. This CDR3 has 13 residues. Between the trimmed V and J ends, which lost 7 bases and 0 bases, there was a span of 8 bases. The CDR3 nucleotides are TGTGCCAGCAATAGGGCTAGCACAGATACGCAGTATTTT. Protein sequence: CASNRASTDTQYF.

This clone was seen only a few times. V gene TRBV5-4 combines with J gene TRBJ1-2; D ambiguous. Germline V gene sequence: CDR1 SGHNT, CDR2 YYREEE (reference sequence). There are 14 residues in the CDR3. Trimming stripped 2 bases from V and 2 bases from J, with 10 bases between. The CDR3 spells CASSFGISNYGYTF. CDR3 sequence (DNA): TGTGCCAGCAGCTTCGGGATTTCAAACTATGGCTACACCTTC.

The chain recombines TRBV6-5 with TRBJ2-7; 10 bases fit TRBD2. Per germline, CDR1 MNHEY and CDR2 SVGAGI. The V gene end was trimmed by 5 bases and the J gene end by 0 bases; junction bases not matched to a gene: 4. CDR3 size: 15 residues. CDR3 in amino acids: CASSKSGRASYEQYV. In DNA form, the CDR3 reads TGTGCCAGCAGTAAAAGCGGGAGGGCCTCCTACGAGCAGTACGTC.

This clone was detected only a few times. J is TRBJ1-3 and V is TRBV7-9, with D possibly being TRBD1 (6 bases). CDR3 length: 14 residues. The germline CDR1 and CDR2 sequences are SEHNR and FQNEAQ (reference sequence). With 4 bases removed from V and 0 bases from J, the gap between germline ends came to 7 bases. The CDR3, as DNA: TGTGCCAGCAGCTCGACAGGCTCTGGAAACACCATATATTTT. Protein sequence: CASSSTGSGNTIYF.

The CDR3 region is CASSPDRADSPLHF. The CDR3 DNA follows: TGCGCCAGCAGCCCGGACAGGGCTGATTCACCCCTCCACTTT. V gene TRBV5-1 combines with J gene TRBJ1-6; TRBD1 agrees at 8 bases. CDR1 and CDR2 (germline): SGHRS, YFSETQ. V shed 4 bases, J shed 8 bases, and the junction held 5 bases outside the gene matches. The CDR3 loop spans 14 amino acids.

The chain uses TRBV5-1 and TRBJ2-3; either TRBD1 or TRBD2 may supply D (5 bases each). With 2 bases removed from V and 1 base from J, the gap between germline ends came to 14 bases. Per the germline V gene, CDR1 is SGHRS and CDR2 is YFSETQ. The CDR3 sequence is 16 residues long. DNA for the CDR3: TGCGCCAGCAGCTTCTCCGGGACCGCGGGCACAGATACGCAGTATTTT. Translation gives CASSFSGTAGTDTQYF.

This sequence joins TRBV7-2 and TRBJ2-3; D is unclear. This CDR3 is built from 17 residues. Germline CDR1 reads SGHTA; CDR2 reads FQGNSA. V dropped 5 bases and J dropped 1 base, with 19 bases sitting between them. The CDR3 here is CASSPLRGSHGTDTQYF. The CDR3 nucleotides read TGTGCCAGCAGCCCACTGCGTGGCAGCCACGGCACAGATACGCAGTATTTT.

Only a few counts were recorded for this clone. V and J are TRBV5-1 and TRBJ2-1; 8 bases agree with TRBD2. Per the germline V gene, CDR1 is SGHRS and CDR2 is YFSETQ. The CDR3 covers 15 residues. After removal of 7 bases from V and 0 bases from J, the junction contained 6 bases not matched to a gene. The CDR3 loop reads CASCLSGSSYNEQFF. CDR3 coding DNA: TGCGCCAGCTGTCTAAGCGGGAGCTCCTACAATGAGCAGTTCTTC.

This clone was picked up a small number of times. The rearrangement joins TRBV19 to TRBJ1-1; a weak D match, TRBD1 (5 bases). The CDR3 contains 15 residues. Germline CDR1 reads LNHDA; CDR2 reads SQIVND (reference sequence). The V end lost 3 bases, the J end lost 5 bases, and 16 bases lay between the germline ends. This chain's CDR3 is CASSIGPGLITEAFF. CDR3 bases: TGTGCCAGTAGTATTGGCCCAGGGCTAATAACTGAAGCTTTCTTT.

This clone was seen more than once but under ten times. The chain joins TRBV11-2 to TRBJ2-5; the match to TRBD2 covers 10 bases. Germline V lookup: CDR1 SGHAT, CDR2 FQNNGV. Trimming removed 6 bases from V and 5 bases from J; junction bases left unmatched: 9. CDR3 size: 15 residues. The DNA of the CDR3 is TGTGCCAGCAGGCCAGCGGGGGGGCAGGCGGAGACCCAGTACTTC. Encoded protein: CASRPAGGQAETQYF.

This clone was observed a few times. This chain connects TRBV15 to TRBJ2-5; D ambiguous. The V gene's germline CDR1 is LNHNV and CDR2 YYDKDF (reference sequence). The CDR3 sequence is 17 residues long. The V end lost 1 base, the J end lost 1 base, and 16 bases lay between the germline ends. CDR3 region: CATSRVEAVGPQETQYF. CDR3 DNA sequence: TGTGCCACCAGCAGAGTCGAGGCGGTAGGGCCCCAAGAGACCCAGTACTTC.

This clone has just a few counts. The chain links TRBV7-9 to TRBJ2-1; 9 bases map to TRBD1. The J segment lost 10 bases and the V segment lost 4 bases, leaving 11 bases of the junction unmatched. This CDR3 contains 15 residues. CDR1 is SEHNR and CDR2 is FQNEAQ in the germline V gene (reference sequence). CDR3 bases: TGTGCCAGCAGCTCATCCGGGACAGGGACTTTCGAGCAGTTCTTC. Residues: CASSSSGTGTFEQFF.